The text below deals with one T cell receptor beta chain. Trimming cost V 4 bases and J 4 bases; bases outside gene matches: 6. The CDR3 sequence is 15 residues long. Looked up from germline, CDR1 is MDHEN and CDR2 is SYDVKM. The source of the sample is a study of T cell changes during pregnancy in multiple sclerosis. Sequenced by immunoSEQ multiplex PCR; TCRdb stores in-frame clones only, minus some. Seen here are about 31,000 clones, over 80% observed once, and the top ten hold more than 7%. The chain uses TRBV28 and TRBJ2-1, with 8 nucleotides matching TRBD2. This receptor was identified in a female donor with multiple sclerosis, enrolled in a pregnancy study. Sequencing used CD8+ T cells from peripheral blood mononuclear cells, obtained before pregnancy. The CDR3 DNA follows: TGTGCCAGCAGTTCCGGACTAGCAGGGTACAATGAGCAGTTCTTC. This encodes CASSSGLAGYNEQFF.